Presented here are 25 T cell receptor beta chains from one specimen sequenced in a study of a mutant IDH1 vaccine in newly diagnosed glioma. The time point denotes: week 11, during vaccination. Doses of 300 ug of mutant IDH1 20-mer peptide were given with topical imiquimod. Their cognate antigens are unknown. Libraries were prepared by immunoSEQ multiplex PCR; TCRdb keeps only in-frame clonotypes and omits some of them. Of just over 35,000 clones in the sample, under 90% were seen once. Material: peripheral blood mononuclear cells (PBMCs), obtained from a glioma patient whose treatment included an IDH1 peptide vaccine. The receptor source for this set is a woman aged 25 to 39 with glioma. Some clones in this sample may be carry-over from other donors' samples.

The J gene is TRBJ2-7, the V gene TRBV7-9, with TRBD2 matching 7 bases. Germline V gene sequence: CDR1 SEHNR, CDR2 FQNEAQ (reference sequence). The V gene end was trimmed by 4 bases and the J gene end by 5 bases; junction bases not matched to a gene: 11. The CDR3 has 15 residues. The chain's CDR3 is CASSSPLGGPHEQYF. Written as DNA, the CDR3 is TGTGCCAGCAGCTCCCCTTTGGGAGGGCCCCACGAGCAGTACTTC.

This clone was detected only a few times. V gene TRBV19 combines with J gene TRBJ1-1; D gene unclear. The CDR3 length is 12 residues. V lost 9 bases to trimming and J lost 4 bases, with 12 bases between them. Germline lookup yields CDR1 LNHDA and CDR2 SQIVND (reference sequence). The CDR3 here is CASGYRGTEAFF. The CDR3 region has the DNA TGTGCCAGCGGATATCGGGGCACTGAAGCTTTCTTT.

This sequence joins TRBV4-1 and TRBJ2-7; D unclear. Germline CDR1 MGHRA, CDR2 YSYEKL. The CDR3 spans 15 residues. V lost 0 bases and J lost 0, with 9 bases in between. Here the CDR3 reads CASSQDRGSSYEQYF. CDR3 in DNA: TGCGCCAGCAGCCAAGATCGTGGCAGCTCCTACGAGCAGTACTTC.

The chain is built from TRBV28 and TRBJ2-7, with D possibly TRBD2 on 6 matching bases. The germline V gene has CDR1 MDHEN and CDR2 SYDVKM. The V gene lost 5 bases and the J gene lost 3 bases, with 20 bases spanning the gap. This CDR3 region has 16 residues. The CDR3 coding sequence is TGTGCCAGCAGTCCCCCCGCCGGGGGTCGGTACTACGAGCAGTACTTC. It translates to CASSPPAGGRYYEQYF.

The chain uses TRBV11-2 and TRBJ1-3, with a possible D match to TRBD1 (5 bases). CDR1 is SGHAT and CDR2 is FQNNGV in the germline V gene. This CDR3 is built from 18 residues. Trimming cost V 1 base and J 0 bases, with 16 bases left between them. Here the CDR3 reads CASSLVGALSLSGNTIYF. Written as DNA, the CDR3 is TGTGCCAGCAGCTTAGTAGGGGCACTCTCCCTCTCTGGAAACACCATATATTTT.

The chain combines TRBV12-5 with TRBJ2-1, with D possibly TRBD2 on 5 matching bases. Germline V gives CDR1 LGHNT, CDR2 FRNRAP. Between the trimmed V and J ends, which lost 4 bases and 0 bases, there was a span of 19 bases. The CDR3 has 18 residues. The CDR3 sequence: CASGWARERKSSYNEQFF. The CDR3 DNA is TGTGCTAGTGGTTGGGCCCGTGAGCGGAAGAGCTCCTACAATGAGCAGTTCTTC. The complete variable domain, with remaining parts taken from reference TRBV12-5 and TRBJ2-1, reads DARVTQTPRHKVTEMGQEVTMRCQPILGHNTVFWYRQTMMQGLELLAYFRNRAPLDDSGMPKDRFSAEMPDATLATLKIQPSEPRDSAVYFCASGWARERKSSYNEQFFGPGTRLTVL.

CDR3 in DNA: TGTGCCAGTAGCTTGATAGGGGGACAGAATAATAATCGAAACTATGGCTACACCTTC. Amino acids: CASSLIGGQNNNRNYGYTF. This chain uses TRBV19 with TRBJ1-2; TRBD1 agrees at 7 bases. Germline V lookup: CDR1 LNHDA, CDR2 SQIVND (reference sequence). CDR3 size: 19 residues. Trimming cost V 6 bases and J 2 bases; bases outside gene matches: 21.

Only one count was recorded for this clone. The CDR3 sequence is CASSLSRGSSGNTIYF. The CDR3 nucleotides read TGCGCCAGCAGCTTGAGCAGGGGAAGCTCTGGAAACACCATATATTTT. This rearrangement joins TRBV5-1 to TRBJ1-3, with D perhaps TRBD1 (6 bases). The CDR3 runs to 16 residues. Germline V gene lookup returns CDR1 SGHRS and CDR2 YFSETQ. The V gene lost 1 base and the J gene lost 0 bases, with 11 bases spanning the gap.

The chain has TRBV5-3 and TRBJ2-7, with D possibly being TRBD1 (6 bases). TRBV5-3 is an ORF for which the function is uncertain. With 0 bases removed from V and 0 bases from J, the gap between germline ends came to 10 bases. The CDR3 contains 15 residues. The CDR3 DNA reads TGTGCCAGAAGCTTGGAGGGGGTGAGCTCCTACGAGCAGTACTTC. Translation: CARSLEGVSSYEQYF.

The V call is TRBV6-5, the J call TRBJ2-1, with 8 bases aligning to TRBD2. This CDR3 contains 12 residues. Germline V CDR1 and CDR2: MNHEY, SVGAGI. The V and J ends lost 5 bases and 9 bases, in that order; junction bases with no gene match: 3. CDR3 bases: TGTGCCAGCAGTAAACGGGGGGGTGAGCAGTTCTTC. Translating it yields CASSKRGGEQFF.

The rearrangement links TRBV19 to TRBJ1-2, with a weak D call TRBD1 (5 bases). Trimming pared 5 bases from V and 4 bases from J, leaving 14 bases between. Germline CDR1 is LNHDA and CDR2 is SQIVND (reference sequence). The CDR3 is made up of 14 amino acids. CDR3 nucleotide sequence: TGTGCCAGTAGTCTGGGGGTGGAGGTCTATGGCTACACCTTC. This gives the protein CASSLGVEVYGYTF.

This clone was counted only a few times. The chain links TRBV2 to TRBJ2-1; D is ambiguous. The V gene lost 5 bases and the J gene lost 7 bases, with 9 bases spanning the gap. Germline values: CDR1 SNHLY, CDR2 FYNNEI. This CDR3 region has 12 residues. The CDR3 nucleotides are TGTGCCAGCAGTCGAGGTCAGAATGAGCAGTTCTTC. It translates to CASSRGQNEQFF.

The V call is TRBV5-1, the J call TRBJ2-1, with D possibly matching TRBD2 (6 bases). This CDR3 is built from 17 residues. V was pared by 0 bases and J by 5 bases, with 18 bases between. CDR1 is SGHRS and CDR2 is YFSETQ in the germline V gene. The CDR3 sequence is CASSLGGTGVGNNEQFF. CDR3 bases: TGCGCCAGCAGCTTGGGGGGAACGGGAGTCGGGAACAATGAGCAGTTCTTC.

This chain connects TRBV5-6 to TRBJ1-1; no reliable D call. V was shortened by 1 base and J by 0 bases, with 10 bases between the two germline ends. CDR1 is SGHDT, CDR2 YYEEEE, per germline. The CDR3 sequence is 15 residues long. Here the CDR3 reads CASSLNGRLNTEAFF. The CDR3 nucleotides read TGTGCCAGCAGCTTGAATGGACGTTTGAACACTGAAGCTTTCTTT.

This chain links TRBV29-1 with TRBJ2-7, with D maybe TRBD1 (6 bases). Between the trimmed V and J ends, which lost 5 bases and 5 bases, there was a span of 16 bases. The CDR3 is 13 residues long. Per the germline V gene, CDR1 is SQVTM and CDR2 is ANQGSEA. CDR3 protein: CSVSGTSTHEQYF. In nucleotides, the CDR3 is TGCAGCGTTTCCGGGACATCAACCCACGAGCAGTACTTC.

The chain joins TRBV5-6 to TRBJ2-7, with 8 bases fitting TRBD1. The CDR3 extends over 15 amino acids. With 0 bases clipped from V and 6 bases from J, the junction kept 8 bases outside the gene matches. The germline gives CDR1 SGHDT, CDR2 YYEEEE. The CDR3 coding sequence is TGTGCCAGCAGCTTGGGGCAGGGGGCCTTTCCCGAGCAGTACTTC. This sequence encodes CASSLGQGAFPEQYF.

DNA for the CDR3: TGTGCCAGCAGTTCCGGGACAGCCAATCAGCCCCAGCATTTT. Amino acids: CASSSGTANQPQHF. The chain joins TRBV6-5 to TRBJ1-5; 7 nucleotides line up with TRBD1. This CDR3 has 14 amino acids. Germline V gene sequence: CDR1 MNHEY, CDR2 SVGAGI. The junction had 3 bases not matched to a gene; V was cut back by 4 bases and J by 3 bases.

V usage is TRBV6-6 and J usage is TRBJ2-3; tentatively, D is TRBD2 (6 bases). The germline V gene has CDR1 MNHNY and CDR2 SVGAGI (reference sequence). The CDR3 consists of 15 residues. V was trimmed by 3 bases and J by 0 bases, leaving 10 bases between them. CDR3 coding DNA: TGTGCCAGCAGTTATTCCCGGGAGAGCACAGATACGCAGTATTTT. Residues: CASSYSRESTDTQYF.

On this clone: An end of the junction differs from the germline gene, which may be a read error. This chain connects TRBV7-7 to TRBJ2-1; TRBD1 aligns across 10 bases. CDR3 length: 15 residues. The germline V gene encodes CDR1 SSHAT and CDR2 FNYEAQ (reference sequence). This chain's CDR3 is CASSLGTGDPNEQFF. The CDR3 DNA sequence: TGTGCTAGCAGCTTAGGGACAGGGGACCCCAATGAGCAGTTCTTC.

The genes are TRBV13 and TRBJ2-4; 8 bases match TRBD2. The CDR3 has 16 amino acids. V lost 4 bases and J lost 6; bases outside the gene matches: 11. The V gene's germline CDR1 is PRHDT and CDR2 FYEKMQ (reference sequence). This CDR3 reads CASSSLAGGGLNIQYF. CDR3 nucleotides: TGTGCCAGCAGCTCGCTTGCCGGGGGGGGGTTAAACATTCAGTACTTC. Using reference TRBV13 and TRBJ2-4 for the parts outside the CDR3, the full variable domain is AAGVIQSPRHLIKEKRETATLKCYPIPRHDTVYWYQQGPGQDPQFLISFYEKMQSDKGSIPDRFSAQQFSDYHSELNMSSLELGDSALYFCASSSLAGGGLNIQYFGAGTRLSVL.

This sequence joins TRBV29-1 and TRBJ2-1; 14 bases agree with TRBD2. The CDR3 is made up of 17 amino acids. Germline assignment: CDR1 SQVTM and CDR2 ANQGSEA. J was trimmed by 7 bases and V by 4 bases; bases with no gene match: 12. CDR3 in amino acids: CSVGRLAGGPGSNEQFF. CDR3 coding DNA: TGCAGCGTTGGTCGACTAGCGGGAGGGCCGGGATCGAATGAGCAGTTCTTC.

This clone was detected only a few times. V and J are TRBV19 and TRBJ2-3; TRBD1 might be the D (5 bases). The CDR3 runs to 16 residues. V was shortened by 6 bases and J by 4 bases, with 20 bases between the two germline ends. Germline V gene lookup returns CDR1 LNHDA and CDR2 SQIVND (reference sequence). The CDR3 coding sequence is TGTGCCAGTAGCCAGAACCCGACCAAACAGGCAGATACGCAGTATTTT. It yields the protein CASSQNPTKQADTQYF. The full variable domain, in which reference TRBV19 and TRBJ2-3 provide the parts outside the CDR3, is DGGITQSPKYLFRKEGQNVTLSCEQNLNHDAMYWYRQDPGQGLRLIYYSQIVNDFQKGDIAEGYSVSREKKESFPLTVTSAQKNPTAFYLCASSQNPTKQADTQYFGPGTRLTVL.

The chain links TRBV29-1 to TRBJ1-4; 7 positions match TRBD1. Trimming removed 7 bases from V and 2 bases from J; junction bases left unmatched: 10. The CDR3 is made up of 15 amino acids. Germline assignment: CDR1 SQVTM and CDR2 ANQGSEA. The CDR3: CSASGGTTTNEKLFF. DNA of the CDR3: TGCAGCGCCTCAGGGGGGACGACGACTAATGAAAAACTGTTTTTT.

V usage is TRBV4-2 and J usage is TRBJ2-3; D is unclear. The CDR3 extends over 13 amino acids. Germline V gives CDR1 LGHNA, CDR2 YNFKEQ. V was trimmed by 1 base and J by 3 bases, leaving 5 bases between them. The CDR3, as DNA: TGTGCCAGCAGCCAAGTTCTTACAGATACGCAGTATTTT. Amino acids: CASSQVLTDTQYF.

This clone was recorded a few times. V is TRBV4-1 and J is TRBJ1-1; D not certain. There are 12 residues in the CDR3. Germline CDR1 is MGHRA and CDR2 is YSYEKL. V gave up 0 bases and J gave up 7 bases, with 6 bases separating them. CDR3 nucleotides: TGCGCCAGCAGCCAAGACGGGAATGAAGCTTTCTTT. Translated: CASSQDGNEAFF.